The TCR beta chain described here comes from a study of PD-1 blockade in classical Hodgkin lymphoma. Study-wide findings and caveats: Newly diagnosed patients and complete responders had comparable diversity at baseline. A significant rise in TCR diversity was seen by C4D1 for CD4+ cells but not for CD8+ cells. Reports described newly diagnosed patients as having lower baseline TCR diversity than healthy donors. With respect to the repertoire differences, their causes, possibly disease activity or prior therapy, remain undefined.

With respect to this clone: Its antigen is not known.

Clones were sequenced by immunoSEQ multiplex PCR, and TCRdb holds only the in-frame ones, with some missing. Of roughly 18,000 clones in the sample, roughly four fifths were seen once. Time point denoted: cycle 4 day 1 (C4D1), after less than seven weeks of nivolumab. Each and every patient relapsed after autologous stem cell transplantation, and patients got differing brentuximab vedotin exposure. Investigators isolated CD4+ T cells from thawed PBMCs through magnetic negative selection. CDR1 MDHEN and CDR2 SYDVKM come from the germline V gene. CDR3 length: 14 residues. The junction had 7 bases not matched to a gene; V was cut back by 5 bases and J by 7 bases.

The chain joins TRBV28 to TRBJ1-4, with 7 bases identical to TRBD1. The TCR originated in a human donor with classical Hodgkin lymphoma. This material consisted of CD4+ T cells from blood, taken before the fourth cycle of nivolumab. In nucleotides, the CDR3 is TGTGCCAGCAGTCAGACAGGGTGGGTTGAAAAACTGTTTTTT. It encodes CASSQTGWVEKLFF.